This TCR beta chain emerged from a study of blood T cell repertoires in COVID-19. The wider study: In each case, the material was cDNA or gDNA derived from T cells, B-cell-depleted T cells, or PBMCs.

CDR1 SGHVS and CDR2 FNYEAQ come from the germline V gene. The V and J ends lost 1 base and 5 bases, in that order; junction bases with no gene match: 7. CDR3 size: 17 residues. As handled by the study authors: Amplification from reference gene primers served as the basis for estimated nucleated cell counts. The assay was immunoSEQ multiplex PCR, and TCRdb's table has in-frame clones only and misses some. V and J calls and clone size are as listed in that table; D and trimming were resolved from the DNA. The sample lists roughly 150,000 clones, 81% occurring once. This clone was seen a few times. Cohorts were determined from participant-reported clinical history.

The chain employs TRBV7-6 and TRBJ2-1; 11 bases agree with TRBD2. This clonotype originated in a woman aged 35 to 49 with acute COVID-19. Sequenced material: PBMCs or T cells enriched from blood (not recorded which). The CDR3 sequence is CASSLVSGGGLHNEQFF. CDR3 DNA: TGTGCCAGCAGCTTAGTTAGCGGGGGGGGCCTGCACAATGAGCAGTTCTTC.